This TCR beta chain emerged from a study of CD8 T cells in ankylosing spondylitis. CDR1 is MNHEY and CDR2 is SVGEGT in the germline V gene. This CDR3 is 14 amino acids long. Trimming removed 7 bases from V and 5 bases from J; junction bases left unmatched: 5. As concerns this clonotype: What it recognizes is unknown.

TCRdb reprocessed the 5' RACE reads with MiXCR, giving one entry per CDR3 protein. The sample includes 30,000 to 45,000 distinct CDR3 sequences, 13% seen only once; the top ten take approximately 33%. Notes on the study in general: Matched synovial fluid from ankylosing spondylitis patients was reported to be enriched for disease-linked clones.

The J gene is TRBJ2-5, the V gene TRBV6-2 or TRBV6-3; 12 bases match TRBD2. This receptor was identified in a male donor with ankylosing spondylitis. What was sequenced was synovial fluid, either unsorted or a sorted T cell fraction (not recorded which). The CDR3 DNA sequence: TGTGCCAGCACTAGCGGGGGGGCCTTTGAGACCCAGTACTTC. This sequence encodes CASTSGGAFETQYF.